The 30 T cell receptor beta chains reported below all come from one sample, sequenced in a study of identical twins. TCRdb fed the 5' RACE reads into MiXCR, producing one record per CDR3 protein. There are about 100,000 distinct CDR3 sequences in the sample; 5.9% occur only once, and about 12% lies in the top ten. Input material: memory T cells sorted from blood. Receptors were obtained from a woman aged 50 to 60 in good health.

Many counts were recorded for this clonotype. The V call is TRBV3-1, the J call TRBJ2-3; D not certain. This CDR3 region has 11 residues. The V end lost 8 bases, the J end lost 4 bases, and 7 bases lay between the germline ends. CDR1 is LGHDT and CDR2 is YNNKEL in the germline V gene (reference sequence). For the CDR3, the DNA is TGTGCCAGCGGCCCCCCAGATACGCAGTATTTT. Its translation is CASGPPDTQYF.

This clonotype was recorded at least ten times. The V and J genes are TRBV2 and TRBJ2-5; the D is unclear. Between the trimmed V and J ends, which lost 4 bases and 0 bases, there was a span of 15 bases. This CDR3 has 16 amino acids. The V gene's germline CDR1 is SNHLY and CDR2 FYNNEI. CDR3 amino acids: CASSANLVRYQETQYF. CDR3 DNA sequence: TGTGCCAGCAGTGCCAACTTGGTACGGTACCAAGAGACCCAGTACTTC. The variable domain in full, with the rest retrieved from reference TRBV2 and TRBJ2-5, is EPEVTQTPSHQVTQMGQEVILRCVPISNHLYFYWYRQILGQKVEFLVSFYNNEISEKSEIFDDQFSVERPDGSNFTLKIRSTKLEDSAMYFCASSANLVRYQETQYFGPGTRLLVL.

Turning to this clonotype: A much larger clone sits a single nucleotide away, making a read error possible. The rearrangement joins TRBV3-1 to TRBJ2-7, with D perhaps matching TRBD1 (5 bases). Germline V CDR1 and CDR2: LGHDT, YNNKEL (reference sequence). The CDR3 spans 13 residues. The CDR3 is CASSQGTRNDQYV. Here the CDR3 DNA reads TGTGCCAGCAGCCAAGGGACAAGAAACGACCAGTACGTC.

As to this clonotype: A clone one base away is much larger, so this may be a read error. The genes are TRBV7-9 and TRBJ2-7; tentative D call: TRBD2 (6 bases). The CDR3 extends over 14 amino acids. Germline CDR1 is SEHNR and CDR2 is FQNEAQ (reference sequence). For the CDR3, the DNA is TGTGCCAGCAGCGAAGATCGGGGGTTCCACGAGCGGTACTTC. Translating it yields CASSEDRGFHERYF.

This clonotype appeared many times. The V call is TRBV5-5, the J call TRBJ1-4, with no clear D. Per the germline V gene, CDR1 is SGHKS and CDR2 is YYEKEE (reference sequence). Trimming cost V 2 bases and J 3 bases, with 8 bases left between them. There are 14 residues in the CDR3. CDR3 in DNA: TGTGCCAGCAGCTTCGGGCCGGCTAATGAAAAACTGTTTTTT. Translating gives CASSFGPANEKLFF.

The sample holds many counts of this clonotype. The V call is TRBV2, the J call TRBJ1-4; no reliable D call. The CDR3 is made up of 14 amino acids. V lost 7 bases to trimming and J lost 7 bases, with 16 bases between them. Germline V gives CDR1 SNHLY, CDR2 FYNNEI. CDR3 loop: CASTDTVGGEKLFF. The CDR3 region has the DNA TGTGCCAGCACCGACACAGTCGGCGGTGAAAAACTGTTTTTT.

This clonotype was seen only a few times. V is TRBV6-5 and J is TRBJ1-5, with 7 bases fitting TRBD1. Trimming removed 6 bases from V and 3 bases from J; junction bases left unmatched: 5. Germline-derived CDR1 and CDR2 are MNHEY and SVGAGI. The CDR3 contains 14 residues. This CDR3 reads CASSRTGPNQPQHF. The CDR3 region has the DNA TGTGCCAGCAGCCGGACAGGCCCCAATCAGCCCCAGCATTTT.

The V call is TRBV3-1, the J call TRBJ2-5, with 10 bases fitting TRBD2. Looked up from germline, CDR1 is LGHDT and CDR2 is YNNKEL (reference sequence). CDR3 length: 17 amino acids. Germline trimming cut 0 bases from V and 7 bases from J; bases unmatched to any gene: 11. The CDR3 coding sequence is TGTGCCAGCAGCCAAGAAAGAGGGCTAGCGGGAGATGGGACCCAGTACTTC. This gives the protein CASSQERGLAGDGTQYF.

This clonotype appeared many times. CDR3 nucleotides: TGTGCCAGCAGCCAGGTAGGAGGAGCGGCAAATGAGCAGTTCTTC. Translating it yields CASSQVGGAANEQFF. This chain links TRBV4-2 with TRBJ2-1; D is possibly TRBD2 (5 bases). In germline, CDR1 is LGHNA, CDR2 YNFKEQ. This CDR3 comprises 15 residues. With 3 bases removed from V and 7 bases from J, the gap between germline ends came to 16 bases.

This clonotype appeared many times. J is TRBJ2-3 and V is TRBV20-1; 7 bases agree with TRBD2. The CDR3 sequence is 16 residues long. After removal of 1 base from V and 3 bases from J, the junction contained 10 bases not matched to a gene. Germline assignment: CDR1 DFQATT and CDR2 SNEGSKA (reference sequence). Here the CDR3 DNA reads TGCAGTGCTAGAGTTGGGATTTCAGCGGGAACAGATACGCAGTATTTT. Amino acid sequence: CSARVGISAGTDTQYF.

This clonotype has ten or more counts. The chain recombines TRBV12-3 or TRBV12-4 with TRBJ2-1; 9 bases map to TRBD2. The V and J ends lost 7 bases and 10 bases, in that order; junction bases with no gene match: 11. The CDR3 has 14 residues. The CDR3 sequence is CASTESGRPREQFF. CDR3 in DNA: TGTGCCAGCACGGAGAGCGGGAGGCCGAGGGAGCAGTTCTTC.

This clonotype was recorded many times. The chain joins TRBV4-1 to TRBJ2-1; tentatively, D is TRBD1 or TRBD2 (7 bases each). Per germline, CDR1 MGHRA and CDR2 YSYEKL. The V end lost 4 bases, the J end lost 10 bases, and 20 bases lay between the germline ends. The CDR3 totals 15 residues. CDR3 amino acids: CASSRDRAGVEEQFF. Here the CDR3 DNA reads TGCGCCAGCAGCCGAGACAGGGCGGGAGTTGAGGAGCAGTTCTTC.

The V and J genes are TRBV18 and TRBJ1-5; possibly TRBD1 for D (5 bases). Germline loops: CDR1 KGHSH, CDR2 LQKENI. The CDR3 is 16 residues long. Trimming left V 3 bases short and J 2 bases short, with 14 bases between. CDR3 sequence (DNA): TGTGCCAGCTCACCTTCGGGGCCGCAGGGCAATCAGCCCCAGCATTTT. Amino acid sequence: CASSPSGPQGNQPQHF.

This clonotype was seen repeatedly, ten times or more. The genes are TRBV15 and TRBJ2-1; no clear D gene. With 3 bases removed from V and 8 bases from J, the gap between germline ends came to 5 bases. The CDR3 has 11 residues. Germline CDR1 and CDR2: LNHNV and YYDKDF (reference sequence). CDR3 residues: CATSSWDEQFF. CDR3 sequence (DNA): TGTGCCACCAGCAGCTGGGATGAGCAGTTCTTC.

This clonotype was counted only a few times. The rearrangement joins TRBV7-9 to TRBJ1-4; TRBD1 matches at 7 bases. Per the germline V gene, CDR1 is SEHNR and CDR2 is FQNEAQ (reference sequence). V trimming: 5 bases; J trimming: 8 bases; junction bases outside the gene matches: 17. The CDR3 runs to 17 residues. CDR3 residues: CASSPGDRSLGGEKLFF. The CDR3 nucleotides are TGTGCCAGCAGCCCCGGGGACAGATCCCTCGGAGGCGAAAAACTGTTTTTT.

This clonotype has ten or more counts. This rearrangement joins TRBV15 to TRBJ1-5; 7 bases are a match to TRBD1. V trimming: 3 bases; J trimming: 1 base; junction bases outside the gene matches: 9. CDR3 length: 17 amino acids. The V gene's germline CDR1 is LNHNV and CDR2 YYDKDF (reference sequence). The CDR3 loop is CATSRLGGSMSNQPQHF. Here the CDR3 DNA reads TGTGCCACCAGCAGGTTAGGGGGCTCTATGAGCAATCAGCCCCAGCATTTT.

The chain carries TRBV7-3 and TRBJ2-3, with D tentatively TRBD2 (5 bases). The CDR3 covers 17 residues. The germline V gene encodes CDR1 SGHTA and CDR2 FQGTGA. Trimming took off 2 bases at V and 3 bases at J, with 18 bases between the two ends. The chain's CDR3 is CASSLSTTGLGTDTQYF. For the CDR3, the DNA is TGTGCCAGCAGCTTATCTACCACCGGACTGGGGACAGATACGCAGTATTTT.

This clonotype showed up just a few times. The gene calls are TRBV18 and TRBJ1-1; 8 bases agree with TRBD1. CDR3 length: 13 amino acids. Trimming at V came to 4 bases and at J to 8 bases, leaving 6 bases not matched to a gene. Germline V gene lookup returns CDR1 KGHSH and CDR2 LQKENI. For the CDR3, the DNA is TGTGCCAGCTCACAGGACAGGGTTAAAGAAGCTTTCTTT. Translating gives CASSQDRVKEAFF.

V usage is TRBV4-2 and J usage is TRBJ1-1; tentatively, D is TRBD1 (5 bases). Germline-derived CDR1 and CDR2 are LGHNA and YNFKEQ. The CDR3 is made up of 15 amino acids. The V gene lost 5 bases and the J gene lost 2 bases, with 15 bases spanning the gap. CDR3 amino acids: CASSYHSGINTEAFF. DNA of the CDR3: TGTGCCAGCAGCTACCATTCAGGGATCAACACTGAAGCTTTCTTT.

This clonotype was picked up many times. The V gene is TRBV20-1, the J gene TRBJ1-5; D unclear. V lost 0 bases, J lost 13 bases, and 13 bases lay in between. CDR3 size: 12 residues. Per germline, CDR1 DFQATT and CDR2 SNEGSKA (reference sequence). The CDR3 spells CSARDLRFGQHF. CDR3 nucleotides: TGCAGTGCTAGAGATCTAAGGTTTGGACAGCATTTT.

This clonotype was found many times. The chain has TRBV18 and TRBJ2-2, with D perhaps TRBD1 (5 bases). Germline assignment: CDR1 KGHSH and CDR2 LQKENI. This CDR3 region has 16 residues. Trimming left V 3 bases short and J 2 bases short, with 13 bases between. CDR3 sequence reads: CASSPSGRANTGELFF. CDR3 coding DNA: TGTGCCAGCTCACCGAGTGGCAGGGCAAACACCGGGGAGCTGTTTTTT.

This clonotype was counted at least ten times. This rearrangement joins TRBV27 to TRBJ1-5, with D unclear. Deletions cut 4 bases from V and 5 bases from J, with 3 bases between. The CDR3 has 11 amino acids. Looked up from germline, CDR1 is MNHEY and CDR2 is SMNVEV (reference sequence). In DNA, the CDR3 is TGTGCCAGCAGTTCTCATCAGCCCCAGCATTTT. As protein: CASSSHQPQHF.

This clonotype was counted at least ten times. The gene calls are TRBV7-2 and TRBJ1-5, with TRBD1 matching 8 bases. CDR3 length equals 15 residues. The V gene end was trimmed by 5 bases and the J gene end by 4 bases; junction bases not matched to a gene: 7. Germline V gene data show CDR1 as SGHTA and CDR2 as FQGNSA. The CDR3, as DNA: TGTGCCAGCAGCGCCACGGGACAGGTTAATCAGCCCCAGCATTTT. Its protein is CASSATGQVNQPQHF.

This clonotype was seen ten or more times. The chain carries TRBV7-9 and TRBJ1-1; TRBD1 aligns across 12 bases. V shed 0 bases and J 10 bases; nucleotides not matched to a gene: 9. The CDR3 sequence is 16 residues long. CDR1 is SEHNR and CDR2 is FQNEAQ in the germline V gene (reference sequence). The CDR3 sequence: CASSLALGQGALGAFF. CDR3 nucleotide sequence: TGTGCCAGCAGCTTAGCGTTGGGACAGGGGGCCCTTGGAGCTTTCTTT.

This clonotype was counted many times. V is TRBV4-1 and J is TRBJ2-5; D gene ambiguous. Germline lookup yields CDR1 MGHRA and CDR2 YSYEKL. This CDR3 spans 15 amino acids. Trimming removed 0 bases from V and 3 bases from J, with 11 bases in between. The CDR3 reads CASSQDSATEETQYF. The CDR3 DNA reads TGCGCCAGCAGCCAAGATTCCGCGACGGAAGAGACCCAGTACTTC.

This clonotype was recorded many times. The chain joins TRBV6-5 to TRBJ1-2; TRBD1 might be the D (6 bases). Germline lookup yields CDR1 MNHEY and CDR2 SVGAGI. Trimming removed 0 bases from V and 6 bases from J, with 8 bases in between. This CDR3 comprises 13 residues. CDR3 loop: CASSYSRGNGYTF. In DNA, the CDR3 is TGTGCCAGCAGTTACTCGAGGGGGAATGGCTACACCTTC.

This clonotype was observed many times. The chain employs TRBV29-1 and TRBJ2-3; the D gene could be TRBD1 or TRBD2 (5 bases each). CDR1 and CDR2 (germline): SQVTM, ANQGSEA. The ends were cut back, 6 bases at V and 4 bases at J, with 14 bases in the middle. The CDR3 length is 13 residues. CDR3 DNA: TGCAGCGTCACCGGGGACCTGGCAGATACGCAGTATTTT. Translation: CSVTGDLADTQYF.

This clonotype has just a few counts. V and J are TRBV6-4 and TRBJ2-1; 9 nucleotides line up with TRBD2. V lost 6 bases to trimming and J lost 8 bases; unmatched junction nucleotides: 11. The CDR3 length is 15 residues. Germline V lookup: CDR1 MRHNA, CDR2 SNTAGT. As DNA, the CDR3 is TGTGCCAGCAGCGGTTTGGCGGGAGGGGGCGATGAGCAGTTCTTC. Its translation is CASSGLAGGGDEQFF.

Only a few counts were recorded for this clonotype. The gene calls are TRBV10-2 and TRBJ2-3; perhaps TRBD1 as D (5 bases). CDR3 length: 13 amino acids. V was shortened by 6 bases and J by 4 bases, with 11 bases between the two germline ends. Germline V gives CDR1 WSHSY, CDR2 SAAADI. DNA of the CDR3: TGCGCCAGCAGCCCAGGGCAGTCAGATACGCAGTATTTT. It is translated as CASSPGQSDTQYF.

This clonotype came up a few times. The V call is TRBV27, the J call TRBJ2-1; 12 bases map to TRBD2. The CDR3 has 14 residues. The J segment lost 8 bases and the V segment lost 9 bases, leaving 8 bases of the junction unmatched. Germline V gene lookup returns CDR1 MNHEY and CDR2 SMNVEV (reference sequence). CDR3 nucleotides: TGTGCCAGTAAGCTTCTAGCGGGAGGGGATGAGCAGTTCTTC. Translated: CASKLLAGGDEQFF.